The TCR beta chain described here comes from a study of T cells in localized non-small cell lung cancer. Regarding the study as a whole: A median around 57 of the top 100 tumor clones appeared in adjacent lung. Heterogeneity within the tumor remains possible, as just one region underwent sequencing.

In the case of this clone: Its antigen is not identified.

Repertoires were generated with immunoSEQ multiplex PCR, while TCRdb's copy carries only in-frame clones and drops some. The sample yields about 26,000 clones, 82% seen once. With 7 bases removed from V and 12 bases from J, the gap between germline ends came to 22 bases. The CDR3 totals 15 residues. CDR1 MNHEY and CDR2 SVGAGI come from the germline V gene. The sample in question was peripheral blood, obtained before any cancer treatment. The chain employs TRBV6-5 and TRBJ1-6; D is unresolved. This TCR was recovered from a woman aged 40-70 years with stage I lung adenocarcinoma. The CDR3 nucleotides are TGTGCCAGCACCCGACCGAGCCAGGCAGGAGAACCCCTCCACTTT. It yields the protein CASTRPSQAGEPLHF.